This T cell receptor beta chain was obtained from a study of early T cells in non-severe SARS-CoV-2 infection. Unique molecular identifiers were attached to individual cDNA molecules. One entry per CDR3 protein results from TCRdb running MiXCR on the 5' RACE reads. The sample records 70,000 to 95,000 distinct CDR3 sequences, around 15% being singletons. Overall study results and limits: A preference for anti-spike CD8 responses marked VDJdb matching, which missed private and CD4 specificities.

Trimming shortened V by 3 bases and J by 0 bases, and 11 bases separated the two germline ends. The germline gives CDR1 SGHDN, CDR2 FVKESK. CDR3 size: 15 residues. This clonotype was observed a few times. Its matching antigen is unknown. Sequenced material: whole blood. The TCR originated in an adult who was a healthcare worker with PCR-confirmed SARS-CoV-2 infection or an uninfected control (not recorded which). V usage is TRBV14 and J usage is TRBJ1-1; perhaps TRBD1 as D (5 bases). CDR3 sequence (DNA): TGTGCCAGCAGCCAGAGGAAGGGGCTGAACACTGAAGCTTTCTTT. It encodes CASSQRKGLNTEAFF.